The 30 T cell receptor beta chains in this list originate from one sample, sequenced in a study of blood T cell repertoires in COVID-19. Profiled with immunoSEQ multiplex PCR; TCRdb holds only in-frame clones, not every one. The sample includes over 350,000 clones, roughly 89% of them seen just once. What was sequenced was peripheral blood. The origin of the receptors is a woman aged 30 to 39 with active or convalescent COVID-19.

A note on this clone: Additional DNA sequences in this sample encode the identical CDR3. J is TRBJ1-1 and V is TRBV7-9; weak D call: TRBD1 (5 bases). The V end lost 3 bases, the J end lost 0 bases, and 8 bases lay between the germline ends. Germline CDR1 SEHNR, CDR2 FQNEAQ (reference sequence). CDR3 length: 14 residues. The chain's CDR3 is CASSLGQLNTEAFF. CDR3 DNA sequence: TGTGCCAGCAGCTTGGGGCAACTGAACACTGAAGCTTTCTTT.

This clone was observed a single time. In DNA, the CDR3 is TGTGCCAGCTCCCTTAAAAGCGGGAGTAGGAACACCGGGGAGCTGTTTTTT. Amino acids: CASSLKSGSRNTGELFF. This chain uses TRBV18 with TRBJ2-2, with 8 nucleotides matching TRBD2. The CDR3 has 17 amino acids. V lost 6 bases, J lost 1 base, and 10 bases stayed unmatched. Germline values: CDR1 KGHSH, CDR2 LQKENI. Complete variable domain (other parts from reference TRBV18 and TRBJ2-2): NAGVMQNPRHLVRRRGQEARLRCSPMKGHSHVYWYRQLPEEGLKFMVYLQKENIIDESGMPKERFSAEFPKEGPSILRIQQVVRGDSAAYFCASSLKSGSRNTGELFFGEGSRLTVL.

The V gene is TRBV30, the J gene TRBJ2-3; D remains ambiguous. This CDR3 is built from 13 residues. Germline V gives CDR1 GTSNPN, CDR2 SVGIG (reference sequence). Trimming removed 2 bases at V and 0 bases at J, with 6 bases between. The chain's CDR3 is CAWSSHSTDTQYF. The CDR3 bases are TGTGCCTGGAGTTCCCATAGCACAGATACGCAGTATTTT. Drawing the rest from reference TRBV30 and TRBJ2-3, the complete variable domain is SQTIHQWPATLVQPVGSPLSLECTVEGTSNPNLYWYRQAAGRGLQLLFYSVGIGQISSEVPQNLSASRPQDRQFILSSKKLLLSDSGFYLCAWSSHSTDTQYFGPGTRLTVL.

This clone was observed a handful of times. The DNA for the CDR3 is TGCGCCAGCAGCAAGCGGGTGATAGACTATGGCTACACCTTC. Its protein is CASSKRVIDYGYTF. J is TRBJ1-2 and V is TRBV10-1; D is ambiguous. V lost 6 bases to trimming and J lost 3 bases, with 14 bases between them. The CDR3 runs to 14 residues. CDR1 and CDR2 (germline): WNHNN, SYGVQD (reference sequence).

The chain employs TRBV5-4 and TRBJ1-4, with 11 positions matching TRBD1. The CDR3 is 15 amino acids. Germline CDR1 SGHNT, CDR2 YYREEE (reference sequence). Trimming took 4 bases from V and 8 from J; bases not matched to a gene: 7. Here the CDR3 reads CASSVTGQGDEKLFF. DNA for the CDR3: TGTGCCAGCAGCGTAACGGGACAGGGGGACGAAAAACTGTTTTTT.

The chain recombines TRBV15 with TRBJ1-1; 9 positions match TRBD1. CDR1 and CDR2 from the germline V gene are LNHNV and YYDKDF (reference sequence). CDR3 size: 17 residues. V was pared by 1 base and J by 1 base, with 7 bases of the junction left unmatched. The CDR3 sequence is CATSRGDRVEGNTEAFF. The CDR3 coding sequence is TGTGCCACCAGCAGAGGGGACAGGGTGGAGGGGAACACTGAAGCTTTCTTT.

This chain joins TRBV5-1 and TRBJ2-2, with unresolved D. Germline V gene lookup returns CDR1 SGHRS and CDR2 YFSETQ. The V and J ends lost 9 bases and 2 bases respectively, with 8 bases between them. The CDR3 spans 12 residues. This CDR3 reads CATSFNTGELFF. CDR3 in DNA: TGCGCCACCTCGTTTAACACCGGGGAGCTGTTTTTT.

The chain couples TRBV6-5 to TRBJ1-6, with a weak D call TRBD1 (6 bases). Trimming removed 8 bases from V and 3 bases from J, with 14 bases in between. The CDR3 spans 15 residues. CDR1 and CDR2 (germline): MNHEY, SVGAGI. The CDR3, as DNA: TGTGCCAGCTCTAGCGGACAGCACTATAATTCACCCCTCCACTTT. It specifies CASSSGQHYNSPLHF.

The chain is built from TRBV2 and TRBJ1-4; 7 bases are a match to TRBD1. The CDR3 contains 13 residues. The germline CDR1 and CDR2 sequences are SNHLY and FYNNEI. Trimming cost V 8 bases and J 8 bases; bases outside gene matches: 8. The CDR3 region has the DNA TGTGCCAGCCGCCGACAGGGTGGGGAAAAACTGTTTTTT. Translation: CASRRQGGEKLFF.

The chain joins TRBV27 to TRBJ1-2; 7 bases line up with TRBD1. This CDR3 is built from 15 residues. Germline values: CDR1 MNHEY, CDR2 SMNVEV (reference sequence). J lost 8 bases, V lost 6 bases, and 15 bases had no gene match. The CDR3 protein is CASSQWLRGAIGYTF. CDR3 bases: TGTGCCAGCAGCCAATGGCTCAGGGGGGCCATAGGCTACACCTTC.

This clone came up once. V is TRBV5-1 and J is TRBJ1-1; D may be TRBD1 (5 bases). Germline V gene sequence: CDR1 SGHRS, CDR2 YFSETQ. Trimming pared 0 bases from V and 6 bases from J, leaving 12 bases between. The CDR3 consists of 14 residues. The CDR3 sequence: CASSLERGSAEAFF. As DNA, the CDR3 is TGCGCCAGCAGCTTGGAAAGGGGAAGCGCTGAAGCTTTCTTT.

A few counts support this clone. CDR3 sequence: CASRTRQGSYEQYF. In nucleotides, the CDR3 is TGTGCCAGCAGAACTCGACAGGGATCCTACGAGCAGTACTTC. The gene calls are TRBV27 and TRBJ2-7; 7 positions match TRBD1. From germline, CDR1 is MNHEY and CDR2 SMNVEV (reference sequence). The CDR3 has 14 residues. The J segment lost 1 base and the V segment lost 6 bases, leaving 6 bases of the junction unmatched.

The chain combines TRBV6-4 with TRBJ2-3, with no clear D. Trimming removed 0 bases at V and 4 bases at J, with 14 bases between. The CDR3 covers 16 residues. Germline V gene lookup returns CDR1 MRHNA and CDR2 SNTAGT. In DNA, the CDR3 is TGTGCCAGCAGTGACTCTTCGGTAGCCGGAGCAGATACGCAGTATTTT. This encodes CASSDSSVAGADTQYF.

V is TRBV2 and J is TRBJ1-1, with D uncertain. V was clipped by 3 bases and J by 8 bases, with 13 bases between them. The CDR3 has 13 amino acids. CDR1 SNHLY and CDR2 FYNNEI come from the germline V gene. CDR3 sequence: CASSDLVSREAFF. The CDR3 DNA follows: TGTGCCAGCAGTGATCTTGTTAGTCGAGAAGCTTTCTTT.

V and J are TRBV19 and TRBJ1-2, with TRBD1 as a possible D gene (6 bases). Trimming cost V 5 bases and J 7 bases, with 14 bases left between them. The germline V gene has CDR1 LNHDA and CDR2 SQIVND (reference sequence). CDR3 length: 13 residues. The CDR3 region is CASSALGGLGYTF. The CDR3 DNA sequence: TGTGCCAGTAGTGCCCTGGGGGGGCTTGGCTACACCTTC.

The CDR3, as DNA: TGTGCCAGCAGGGGACAGGGGACTCAGCCCCAGCATTTT. Translation: CASRGQGTQPQHF. The rearrangement joins TRBV27 to TRBJ1-5; 10 bases line up with TRBD1. The CDR3 consists of 13 residues. V shed 6 bases and J 6 bases; nucleotides not matched to a gene: 2. Germline V gene data show CDR1 as MNHEY and CDR2 as SMNVEV (reference sequence).

The rearrangement uses TRBV7-9 and TRBJ1-1; possible D gene TRBD1, 5 bases. Germline loops: CDR1 SEHNR, CDR2 FQNEAQ (reference sequence). The CDR3 runs to 14 residues. The germline V and J ends were trimmed by 6 bases and 3 bases, with 14 bases remaining between them. CDR3 protein: CASSFREVDTEAFF. CDR3 in DNA: TGTGCCAGCAGTTTCAGGGAGGTGGACACTGAAGCTTTCTTT.

The CDR3 here is CASRGGLSNYGYTF. The CDR3 DNA follows: TGTGCCAGCAGGGGGGGTCTTTCTAACTATGGCTACACCTTC. The J gene is TRBJ1-2, the V gene TRBV9, with D possibly being TRBD1 (5 bases). The CDR3 is 14 residues long. Germline assignment: CDR1 SGDLS and CDR2 YYNGEE. Between the trimmed V and J ends, which lost 5 bases and 0 bases, there was a span of 11 bases.

The chain uses TRBV13 and TRBJ2-5; TRBD2 matches at 11 bases. In germline, CDR1 is PRHDT, CDR2 FYEKMQ (reference sequence). The CDR3 spans 15 residues. Trimming at V came to 7 bases and at J to 1 base, leaving 5 bases not matched to a gene. The CDR3 loop is CASTETSGGQETQYF. Here the CDR3 DNA reads TGTGCCAGCACCGAAACTAGCGGGGGCCAAGAGACCCAGTACTTC.

This chain connects TRBV18 to TRBJ1-1; 7 bases are a match to TRBD1. The trim removed 4 bases at V and 2 bases at J, leaving 7 bases unmatched. CDR3 length equals 15 residues. Germline V CDR1 and CDR2: KGHSH, LQKENI. The CDR3 region has the DNA TGTGCCAGCTCACGGGTAAGGGACAGAAACACTGAAGCTTTCTTT. Protein sequence: CASSRVRDRNTEAFF. Full variable domain (missing parts from reference TRBV18 and TRBJ1-1): NAGVMQNPRHLVRRRGQEARLRCSPMKGHSHVYWYRQLPEEGLKFMVYLQKENIIDESGMPKERFSAEFPKEGPSILRIQQVVRGDSAAYFCASSRVRDRNTEAFFGQGTRLTVV.

The V gene is TRBV6-5, the J gene TRBJ1-5; 7 bases line up with TRBD1. CDR1 is MNHEY, CDR2 SVGAGI, per germline. Trimming removed 4 bases from V and 3 bases from J; junction bases left unmatched: 6. The CDR3 is 15 amino acids. Here the CDR3 DNA reads TGTGCCAGCAGTTTCGAGACAGGGCCCAATCAGCCCCAGCATTTT. Amino acids: CASSFETGPNQPQHF.

This chain joins TRBV5-1 and TRBJ1-6; D is perhaps TRBD1 (5 bases). Germline V gene sequence: CDR1 SGHRS, CDR2 YFSETQ. The CDR3 spans 14 residues. V dropped 2 bases and J dropped 9 bases, with 12 bases sitting between them. This chain's CDR3 is CASSLDGGGSPLHF. Written as DNA, the CDR3 is TGCGCCAGCAGCTTAGACGGGGGAGGTTCACCCCTCCACTTT.

DNA of the CDR3: TGTGCCAGCAGTACGACTAGCGGGAATGAGCAGTTCTTC. It codes for CASSTTSGNEQFF. The genes are TRBV6-4 and TRBJ2-1; 10 bases match TRBD2. The length of the CDR3 is 13 residues. Germline V gives CDR1 MRHNA, CDR2 SNTAGT. Unmatched junction bases numbered 2, after V lost 5 bases and J lost 7 bases.

This chain connects TRBV6-5 to TRBJ1-2; 10 bases are shared with TRBD1. Trimming cost V 2 bases and J 5 bases; bases outside gene matches: 5. CDR3 length: 15 amino acids. Germline V gene data show CDR1 as MNHEY and CDR2 as SVGAGI. The CDR3 bases are TGTGCCAGCAGTTACCGGGACAGGGGACTATATGGCTACACCTTC. Protein sequence: CASSYRDRGLYGYTF.

The chain links TRBV4-1 to TRBJ2-7; D call uncertain. Germline V gene sequence: CDR1 MGHRA, CDR2 YSYEKL. V was shortened by 3 bases and J by 3 bases, with 15 bases between the two germline ends. This CDR3 is 15 amino acids long. CDR3 in DNA: TGCGCCAGCAGCCAGGGCGCTTTGAACGGCTACGAGCAGTACTTC. The encoded protein is CASSQGALNGYEQYF.

The chain uses TRBV3-1 (or the pseudogene TRBV3-2) and TRBJ2-1; TRBD2 aligns across 8 bases. The junction had 5 bases not matched to a gene; V was cut back by 2 bases and J by 5 bases. CDR3 length equals 15 residues. The V gene's germline CDR1 is LGHDT and CDR2 YNNKEL (reference sequence). The CDR3 DNA reads as TGTGCCAGCAGCCAACTTAGCGGGATCAACAATGAGCAGTTCTTC. This gives the protein CASSQLSGINNEQFF.

The J gene is TRBJ2-2, the V gene TRBV2; 7 bases agree with TRBD2. Germline V gene sequence: CDR1 SNHLY, CDR2 FYNNEI. V lost 3 bases and J lost 7; bases outside the gene matches: 2. The CDR3 is 13 amino acids. The CDR3 protein is CASSEGGGGELFF. The CDR3 DNA follows: TGTGCCAGCAGTGAGGGGGGGGGCGGGGAGCTGTTTTTT.

V gene TRBV9 combines with J gene TRBJ1-3, with 8 bases identical to TRBD1. J gave up 4 bases and V 2 bases, and 5 bases lay outside the gene matches. Germline V lookup: CDR1 SGDLS, CDR2 YYNGEE. This CDR3 contains 15 residues. The CDR3 bases are TGTGCCAGCAGCGTGGGGACAGGCGAAGGAAACACCATATATTTT. Amino acid sequence: CASSVGTGEGNTIYF.

Only a few counts were recorded for this clone. Different DNA sequences within this sample yield the same CDR3. The CDR3 DNA is TGTGCCAGCAGTCTTTCCGGGACAGGGAATTCACCCCTCCACTTT. Translating it yields CASSLSGTGNSPLHF. V gene TRBV27 combines with J gene TRBJ1-6, with 9 nucleotides matching TRBD1. Germline values: CDR1 MNHEY, CDR2 SMNVEV (reference sequence). The CDR3 has 15 amino acids. J lost 7 bases, V lost 5 bases, and 6 bases had no gene match.

The chain links TRBV3-1 (or the pseudogene TRBV3-2) to TRBJ2-1; 7 bases match TRBD1. CDR1 LGHDT and CDR2 YNNKEL come from the germline V gene (reference sequence). V gave up 3 bases and J gave up 6 bases; unmatched junction bases: 8. The CDR3 loop spans 15 amino acids. CDR3 in amino acids: CASSQSDRVGNEQFF. DNA for the CDR3: TGTGCCAGCAGCCAGTCCGACAGGGTCGGCAATGAGCAGTTCTTC.